This TCR beta chain derives from a study of T cells after yellow fever vaccination. Study results and caveats: High-abundance clonotypes from the bulk population could contaminate FACS-sorted repertoires.

Looked up from germline, CDR1 is SGDLS and CDR2 is YYNGEE. Trimming removed 4 bases from V and 9 bases from J; junction bases left unmatched: 10. CDR3 length: 14 amino acids. A note on this clonotype: Its antigen remains unidentified.

TCRdb fed the 5' RACE reads into MiXCR, producing one record per CDR3 protein. The table has some 320,000 distinct CDR3 sequences, about 9.5% seen once; the top ten hold more than 15%. The chain carries TRBV9 and TRBJ2-4, with 7 bases aligning to TRBD2. This TCR came from a man in his late teens or twenties who received the YFV17D yellow fever vaccine. The sequencing used PBMCs, collected on the day of the first yellow fever vaccination. This CDR3 is CASSPGRGLGIQYF. The CDR3 DNA follows: TGTGCCAGCAGCCCGGGGAGGGGACTTGGCATTCAGTACTTC.